The next 27 T cell receptor beta chains were all read from a single sample in a study of blood T cell repertoires in COVID-19. Using immunoSEQ multiplex PCR, the repertoire was profiled, and TCRdb retains in-frame clones only, with some absent. Of around 190,000 clones in the sample, roughly 79% were seen once. Specimen: peripheral blood. The source of these receptors is a woman between 40 and 50 years old with COVID-19, enrolled during active disease.

The gene calls are TRBV11-1 and TRBJ2-7, with TRBD1 identical over 7 bases. V trimming: 7 bases; J trimming: 4 bases; junction bases outside the gene matches: 13. Germline V lookup: CDR1 SGHAT, CDR2 FQDESV (reference sequence). This CDR3 spans 15 amino acids. The CDR3 spells CASTQPGQRPYEQYF. As DNA, the CDR3 is TGTGCCAGCACTCAACCGGGACAGAGACCTTACGAGCAGTACTTC. The entire variable domain, with the rest obtained from reference TRBV11-1 and TRBJ2-7, is as follows: EAEVAQSPRYKITEKSQAVAFWCDPISGHATLYWYRQILGQGPELLVQFQDESVVDDSQLPKDRFSAERLKGVDSTLKIQPAELGDSAMYLCASTQPGQRPYEQYFGPGTRLTVT.

The J gene is TRBJ1-4, the V gene TRBV12-3 or TRBV12-4, with D unresolved. Trimming shortened V by 6 bases and J by 16 bases, and 18 bases separated the two germline ends. This CDR3 is built from 12 residues. CDR3 loop: CASSLGIGEGFF. The CDR3 DNA reads TGTGCCAGCAGCCTCGGGATTGGAGAGGGGTTTTTT.

The V call is TRBV9, the J call TRBJ2-1; 8 bases agree with TRBD2. CDR1 is SGDLS and CDR2 is YYNGEE in the germline V gene. The CDR3 is made up of 16 amino acids. V gave up 3 bases and J gave up 0 bases; unmatched junction bases: 5. The CDR3 protein is CASSAGGGASYNEQFF. The CDR3 coding sequence is TGTGCCAGCAGCGCCGGGGGGGGAGCCTCCTACAATGAGCAGTTCTTC.

The chain couples TRBV19 to TRBJ1-2, with D uncertain. The germline gives CDR1 LNHDA, CDR2 SQIVND (reference sequence). V was pared by 5 bases and J by 5 bases, with 9 bases between. The CDR3 loop spans 12 amino acids. This CDR3 is CASSLSLYGYTF. CDR3 DNA sequence: TGTGCCAGTAGTCTCTCGTTGTATGGCTACACCTTC.

V and J are TRBV6-6 and TRBJ2-1, with 11 nucleotides matching TRBD2. Germline CDR1 MNHNY, CDR2 SVGAGI (reference sequence). CDR3 length: 15 residues. The V gene end was trimmed by 5 bases and the J gene end by 6 bases; junction bases not matched to a gene: 6. CDR3 amino acids: CASSLLAGVSNEQFF. As DNA, the CDR3 is TGTGCCAGCAGTCTACTAGCGGGAGTTAGCAATGAGCAGTTCTTC.

Only one count was recorded for this clone. J is TRBJ2-6 and V is TRBV19; D uncertain. V shed 5 bases and J shed 0 bases, with 11 bases lying between them. The CDR3 has 16 amino acids. Per germline, CDR1 LNHDA and CDR2 SQIVND (reference sequence). The CDR3 reads CASSARHPSGANVLTF. In DNA form, the CDR3 reads TGTGCCAGTAGTGCCCGACACCCCTCTGGGGCCAACGTCCTGACTTTC.

In DNA, the CDR3 is TGTGCCAGCAGCCAAAGGGACAGTGGAACTAACTATGGCTACACCTTC. This gives the protein CASSQRDSGTNYGYTF. The rearrangement links TRBV3-1 (or the pseudogene TRBV3-2) to TRBJ1-2; 7 nucleotides line up with TRBD1. V lost 2 bases and J lost 0; bases outside the gene matches: 6. This CDR3 comprises 16 residues. Germline values: CDR1 LGHDT, CDR2 YNNKEL (reference sequence).

This chain joins TRBV29-1 and TRBJ2-5; D unresolved. Germline loops: CDR1 SQVTM, CDR2 ANQGSEA. V dropped 4 bases and J dropped 4 bases, with 10 bases sitting between them. The CDR3 is 12 amino acids. The CDR3 coding sequence is TGCAGCGTTGGCCTCCTAGGAGAGACCCAGTACTTC. This sequence encodes CSVGLLGETQYF. The full variable domain, completed using reference TRBV29-1 and TRBJ2-5, is SAVISQKPSRDICQRGTSLTIQCQVDSQVTMMFWYRQQPGQSLTLIATANQGSEATYESGFVIDKFPISRPNLTFSTLTVSNMSPEDSSIYLCSVGLLGETQYFGPGTRLLVL.

The rearrangement links TRBV7-3 to TRBJ1-2; 9 bases align to TRBD1. This CDR3 is 14 amino acids long. CDR1 SGHTA and CDR2 FQGTGA come from the germline V gene. V was clipped by 3 bases and J by 8 bases; unmatched bases: 7. As DNA, the CDR3 is TGTGCCAGCAGCTTCGACGGGACAGGGAAGGGCTACACCTTC. This encodes CASSFDGTGKGYTF.

The chain links TRBV2 to TRBJ2-2; TRBD2 agrees at 12 bases. The CDR3 loop spans 14 amino acids. V shed 7 bases and J 8 bases; nucleotides not matched to a gene: 5. Germline CDR1 and CDR2: SNHLY and FYNNEI. The CDR3 reads CASKASGGAGELFF. The CDR3 DNA reads as TGTGCCAGCAAGGCTAGCGGGGGGGCAGGGGAGCTGTTTTTT.

The rearrangement joins TRBV6-5 to TRBJ2-2; D possibly corresponds to TRBD2 (7 bases). Germline assignment: CDR1 MNHEY and CDR2 SVGAGI. This CDR3 spans 15 amino acids. Trimming took off 2 bases at V and 7 bases at J, with 14 bases between the two ends. CDR3 nucleotide sequence: TGTGCCAGCAGTTACCTTTCGGGGGGCGGCGGGGAGCTGTTTTTT. Its protein product is CASSYLSGGGGELFF.

As to this clone: At one boundary the junction diverges from the germline segment, which might be a read error. CDR3 DNA sequence: TGTGCTAGCAGCTTAGGAGGGGGTCGGTACAATGAGCAGTTCTTC. This gives the protein CASSLGGGRYNEQFF. This rearrangement joins TRBV7-7 to TRBJ2-1, with D perhaps assigned TRBD1 or TRBD2 (6 bases each). Germline lookup yields CDR1 SSHAT and CDR2 FNYEAQ (reference sequence). This CDR3 is built from 15 residues.

The V call is TRBV21-1, the J call TRBJ1-6; the table assigns TRBD1, which was not confirmed against the DNA. TRBV21-1 is labeled a pseudogene. The CDR3 contains 18 residues. CDR3 DNA sequence: TGTGCCAGCAGCAAAATTCCCCGACAGGGGTTCTATAATTCACCCCTCCACTTT. This sequence encodes CASSKIPRQGFYNSPLHF.

This rearrangement joins TRBV18 to TRBJ1-1, with 8 bases lining up with TRBD1. With 2 bases clipped from V and 4 bases from J, the junction kept 12 bases outside the gene matches. CDR3 size: 17 residues. Germline V gives CDR1 KGHSH, CDR2 LQKENI. The CDR3 loop reads CASSPSRAGGRRTEAFF. The CDR3 coding sequence is TGTGCCAGCTCACCATCAAGGGCAGGGGGCCGTCGCACTGAAGCTTTCTTT.

The chain joins TRBV12-3 or TRBV12-4 to TRBJ2-1, with TRBD2 matching over 12 bases. This CDR3 is built from 13 residues. The trim removed 7 bases at V and 6 bases at J, leaving 1 base unmatched. DNA for the CDR3: TGTGCCAGCAAACTAGCGGGAGGCAATGAGCAGTTCTTC. Translating gives CASKLAGGNEQFF.

The chain employs TRBV27 and TRBJ1-5; D is unresolved. Trimming took off 0 bases at V and 6 bases at J, with 9 bases between the two ends. Germline-derived CDR1 and CDR2 are MNHEY and SMNVEV (reference sequence). This CDR3 comprises 14 residues. CDR3 DNA sequence: TGTGCCAGCAGTTTATCGCAGCGAGGTCAGCCCCAGCATTTT. Encoded protein: CASSLSQRGQPQHF.

The V and J genes are TRBV7-8 and TRBJ2-6; 9 nucleotides agree with TRBD1. The CDR3 loop spans 17 amino acids. The V segment lost 3 bases and the J segment 2 bases; nucleotides outside the gene matches: 5. CDR1 SGHVS and CDR2 FQNEAQ come from the germline V gene. The CDR3 protein is CASSFGQGRPGANVLTF. The CDR3 nucleotides read TGTGCCAGCAGCTTTGGACAGGGGAGACCTGGGGCCAACGTCCTGACTTTC.

In its sample, this clone was seen many times. The J gene is TRBJ1-5, the V gene TRBV27; D not resolved. The CDR3 is 15 amino acids. Germline-derived CDR1 and CDR2 are MNHEY and SMNVEV (reference sequence). V was trimmed by 5 bases and J by 0 bases, leaving 11 bases between them. The CDR3, as DNA: TGTGCCAGCAGTCTCGGAGCCTTTAGCAATCAGCCCCAGCATTTT. Translated, it gives CASSLGAFSNQPQHF.

The rearrangement uses TRBV9 and TRBJ1-5; D is uncertain. V lost 0 bases and J 3 bases, leaving 7 bases between the germline ends. The germline V gene encodes CDR1 SGDLS and CDR2 YYNGEE. The CDR3 runs to 14 residues. The CDR3 DNA reads as TGTGCCAGCAGCGTAGCAGGAATCAATCAGCCCCAGCATTTT. Its translation: CASSVAGINQPQHF. The full variable domain, its missing parts supplied by reference TRBV9 and TRBJ1-5, is DSGVTQTPKHLITATGQRVTLRCSPRSGDLSVYWYQQSLDQGLQFLIQYYNGEERAKGNILERFSAQQFPDLHSELNLSSLELGDSALYFCASSVAGINQPQHFGDGTRLSIL.

The rearrangement links TRBV4-2 to TRBJ2-1, with D perhaps TRBD2 (6 bases). Germline CDR1 is LGHNA and CDR2 is YNFKEQ. The CDR3 contains 15 residues. The V gene lost 4 bases and the J gene lost 4 bases, with 14 bases spanning the gap. For the CDR3, the DNA is TGTGCCAGCAGCCCGGGGCCTAGCGATTACAATGAGCAGTTCTTC. It specifies CASSPGPSDYNEQFF.

This clone is a singleton in its sample. V and J are TRBV19 and TRBJ2-1; 7 bases align to TRBD2. After removal of 7 bases from V and 8 bases from J, the junction contained 8 bases not matched to a gene. The germline V gene has CDR1 LNHDA and CDR2 SQIVND (reference sequence). The CDR3 spans 13 residues. In nucleotides, the CDR3 is TGTGCCAGTACCCCGCGGGCGGGGGATGAGCAGTTCTTC. It encodes CASTPRAGDEQFF.

The rearrangement joins TRBV2 to TRBJ2-3, with D possibly TRBD2 on 5 matching bases. With 2 bases removed from V and 0 bases from J, the gap between germline ends came to 9 bases. The CDR3 is made up of 15 amino acids. Germline V gene data show CDR1 as SNHLY and CDR2 as FYNNEI. CDR3 coding DNA: TGTGCCAGCAGTGAAATTAGGACTAGCACAGATACGCAGTATTTT. Its protein product is CASSEIRTSTDTQYF. Supplemented by reference TRBV2 and TRBJ2-3, the full variable domain reads EPEVTQTPSHQVTQMGQEVILRCVPISNHLYFYWYRQILGQKVEFLVSFYNNEISEKSEIFDDQFSVERPDGSNFTLKIRSTKLEDSAMYFCASSEIRTSTDTQYFGPGTRLTVL.

The chain links TRBV6-5 to TRBJ2-7, with TRBD2 matching over 12 bases. The CDR3 is 14 residues long. From germline, CDR1 is MNHEY and CDR2 SVGAGI. Germline trimming cut 8 bases from V and 2 bases from J; bases unmatched to any gene: 4. The CDR3 region is CASASSGRAYEQYF. CDR3 nucleotides: TGTGCCAGCGCATCTAGCGGGAGGGCCTACGAGCAGTACTTC.

This chain joins TRBV7-9 and TRBJ1-3, with 7 bases aligning to TRBD1. Trimming cost V 2 bases and J 0 bases; bases outside gene matches: 7. CDR1 is SEHNR and CDR2 is FQNEAQ in the germline V gene (reference sequence). This CDR3 region has 17 residues. Here the CDR3 DNA reads TGTGCCAGCAGCTTAAGATTTAGGACAGGCTCTGGAAACACCATATATTTT. It specifies CASSLRFRTGSGNTIYF.

The chain couples TRBV19 to TRBJ2-1; TRBD2 matches 12 bases. Germline-derived CDR1 and CDR2 are LNHDA and SQIVND (reference sequence). The CDR3 loop spans 14 amino acids. V lost 6 bases and J lost 12; bases outside the gene matches: 9. The CDR3 is CASSRLAGGMGQFF. The CDR3 nucleotides read TGTGCCAGTAGCCGGCTAGCGGGGGGGATGGGGCAGTTCTTC.

This chain links TRBV6-5 with TRBJ2-7; 10 bases match TRBD2. This CDR3 is built from 15 residues. V shed 7 bases and J 4 bases; nucleotides not matched to a gene: 10. Germline CDR1 MNHEY, CDR2 SVGAGI. Here the CDR3 DNA reads TGTGCCAGCACCTCTGGGGCTAGCGGGAGTTACGAGCAGTACTTC. This translates into CASTSGASGSYEQYF.

The J gene is TRBJ2-7, the V gene TRBV11-1, with TRBD2 matching 7 bases. This CDR3 is 15 amino acids long. In germline, CDR1 is SGHAT, CDR2 FQDESV (reference sequence). V trimming: 1 base; J trimming: 2 bases; junction bases outside the gene matches: 5. The CDR3 here is CASSLEAGDAYEQYF. In DNA, the CDR3 is TGTGCCAGCAGCTTAGAGGCGGGAGATGCCTACGAGCAGTACTTC. Full variable domain (rest looked up from reference TRBV11-1 and TRBJ2-7): EAEVAQSPRYKITEKSQAVAFWCDPISGHATLYWYRQILGQGPELLVQFQDESVVDDSQLPKDRFSAERLKGVDSTLKIQPAELGDSAMYLCASSLEAGDAYEQYFGPGTRLTVT.